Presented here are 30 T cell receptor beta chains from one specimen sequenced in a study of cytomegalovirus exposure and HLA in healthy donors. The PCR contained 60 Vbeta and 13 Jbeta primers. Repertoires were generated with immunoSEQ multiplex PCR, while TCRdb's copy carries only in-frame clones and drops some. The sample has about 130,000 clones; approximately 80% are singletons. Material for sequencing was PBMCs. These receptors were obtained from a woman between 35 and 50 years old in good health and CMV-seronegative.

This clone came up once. In DNA form, the CDR3 reads TGTGCCAGCAGTCACGGACAGGGGGCTTTTCAGCCCCAGCATTTT. The encoded protein is CASSHGQGAFQPQHF. V gene TRBV28 combines with J gene TRBJ1-5, with 11 bases fitting TRBD1. There are 15 residues in the CDR3. Germline V gene data show CDR1 as MDHEN and CDR2 as SYDVKM. V lost 5 bases to trimming and J lost 6 bases; unmatched junction nucleotides: 6.

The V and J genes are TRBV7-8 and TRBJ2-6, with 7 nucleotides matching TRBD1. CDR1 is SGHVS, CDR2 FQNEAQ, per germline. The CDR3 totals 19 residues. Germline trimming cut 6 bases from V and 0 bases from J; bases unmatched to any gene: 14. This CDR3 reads CASSFQFWDRNSGANVLTF. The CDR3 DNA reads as TGTGCCAGCAGTTTCCAATTTTGGGACAGAAACTCTGGGGCCAACGTCCTGACTTTC.

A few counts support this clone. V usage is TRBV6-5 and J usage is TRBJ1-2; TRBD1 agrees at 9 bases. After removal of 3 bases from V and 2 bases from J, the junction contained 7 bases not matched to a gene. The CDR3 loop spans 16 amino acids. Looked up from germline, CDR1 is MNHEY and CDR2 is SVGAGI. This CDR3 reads CASSYPTGQGNYGYTF. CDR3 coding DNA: TGTGCCAGCAGTTATCCAACGGGACAGGGAAACTATGGCTACACCTTC.

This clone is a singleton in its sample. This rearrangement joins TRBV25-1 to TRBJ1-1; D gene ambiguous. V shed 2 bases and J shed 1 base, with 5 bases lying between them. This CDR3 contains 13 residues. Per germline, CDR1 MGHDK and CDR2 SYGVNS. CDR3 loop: CASSERENTEAFF. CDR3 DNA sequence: TGTGCCAGCAGTGAACGGGAGAACACTGAAGCTTTCTTT.

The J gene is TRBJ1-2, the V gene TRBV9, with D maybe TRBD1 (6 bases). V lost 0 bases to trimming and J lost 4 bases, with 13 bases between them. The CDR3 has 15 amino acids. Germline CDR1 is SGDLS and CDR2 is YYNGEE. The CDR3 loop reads CASSVEGEGFYGYTF. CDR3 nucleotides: TGTGCCAGCAGCGTAGAGGGGGAAGGGTTCTATGGCTACACCTTC. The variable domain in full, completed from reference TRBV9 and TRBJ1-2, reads DSGVTQTPKHLITATGQRVTLRCSPRSGDLSVYWYQQSLDQGLQFLIQYYNGEERAKGNILERFSAQQFPDLHSELNLSSLELGDSALYFCASSVEGEGFYGYTFGSGTRLTVV.

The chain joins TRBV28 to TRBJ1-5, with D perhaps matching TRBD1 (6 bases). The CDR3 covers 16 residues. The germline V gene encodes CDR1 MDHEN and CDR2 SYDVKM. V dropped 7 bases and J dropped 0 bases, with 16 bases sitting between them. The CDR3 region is CASNGKQGFSNQPQHF. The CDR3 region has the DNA TGTGCCAGCAACGGTAAACAGGGCTTTAGCAATCAGCCCCAGCATTTT.

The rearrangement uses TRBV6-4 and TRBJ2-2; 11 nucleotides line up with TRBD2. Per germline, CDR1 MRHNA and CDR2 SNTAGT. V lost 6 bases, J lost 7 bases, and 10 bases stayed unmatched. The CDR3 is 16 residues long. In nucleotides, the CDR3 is TGTGCCAGCAGCCCGACTAGCGGGATTATTTTCGGGGAGCTGTTTTTT. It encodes CASSPTSGIIFGELFF.

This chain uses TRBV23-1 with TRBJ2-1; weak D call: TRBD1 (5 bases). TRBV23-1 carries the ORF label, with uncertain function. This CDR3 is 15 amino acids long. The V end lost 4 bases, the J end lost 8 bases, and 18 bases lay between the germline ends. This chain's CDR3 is CASSPLGHGWDEQFF. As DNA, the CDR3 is TGCGCCAGCAGTCCCCTTGGACACGGCTGGGATGAGCAGTTCTTC.

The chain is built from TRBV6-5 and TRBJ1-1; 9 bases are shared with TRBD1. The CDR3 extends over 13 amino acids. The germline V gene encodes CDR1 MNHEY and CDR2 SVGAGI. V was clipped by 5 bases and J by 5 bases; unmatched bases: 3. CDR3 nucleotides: TGTGCCAGCAGTCTGACAGGGGGAACTGAAGCTTTCTTT. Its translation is CASSLTGGTEAFF.

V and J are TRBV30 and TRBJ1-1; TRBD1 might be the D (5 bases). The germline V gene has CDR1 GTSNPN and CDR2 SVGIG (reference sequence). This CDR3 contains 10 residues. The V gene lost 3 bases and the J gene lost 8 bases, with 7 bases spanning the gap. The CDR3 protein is CAWRGAEAFF. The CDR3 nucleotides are TGTGCCTGGAGAGGGGCAGAAGCTTTCTTT.

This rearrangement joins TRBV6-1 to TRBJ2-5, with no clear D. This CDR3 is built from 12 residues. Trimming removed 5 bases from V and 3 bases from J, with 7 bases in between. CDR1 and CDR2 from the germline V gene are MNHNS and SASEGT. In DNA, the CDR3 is TGTGCCAGCAGTCTGGCGGAAGAGACCCAGTACTTC. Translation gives CASSLAEETQYF.

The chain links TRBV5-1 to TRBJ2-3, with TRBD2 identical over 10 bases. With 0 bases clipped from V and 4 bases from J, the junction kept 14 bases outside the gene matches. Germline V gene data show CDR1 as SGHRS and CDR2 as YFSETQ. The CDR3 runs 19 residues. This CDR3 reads CASSLGRTSGPNGADTQYF. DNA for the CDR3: TGCGCCAGCAGCTTGGGGCGGACTAGCGGCCCCAATGGGGCAGATACGCAGTATTTT.

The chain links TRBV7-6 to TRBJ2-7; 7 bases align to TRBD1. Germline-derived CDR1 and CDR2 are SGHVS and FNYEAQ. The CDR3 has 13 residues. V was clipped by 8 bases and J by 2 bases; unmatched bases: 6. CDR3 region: CASSRTGAYEQYF. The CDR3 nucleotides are TGTGCCAGCTCCCGGACAGGCGCCTACGAGCAGTACTTC.

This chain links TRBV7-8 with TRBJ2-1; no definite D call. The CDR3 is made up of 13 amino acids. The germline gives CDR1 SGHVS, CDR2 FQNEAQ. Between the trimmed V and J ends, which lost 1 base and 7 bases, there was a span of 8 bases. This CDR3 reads CASSLGGPNEQFF. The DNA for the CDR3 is TGTGCCAGCAGCTTAGGCGGCCCAAATGAGCAGTTCTTC. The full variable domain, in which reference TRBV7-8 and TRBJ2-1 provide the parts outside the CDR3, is GAGVSQSPRYKVAKRGQDVALRCDPISGHVSLFWYQQALGQGPEFLTYFQNEAQLDKSGLPSDRFFAERPEGSVSTLKIQRTQQEDSAVYLCASSLGGPNEQFFGPGTRLTVL.

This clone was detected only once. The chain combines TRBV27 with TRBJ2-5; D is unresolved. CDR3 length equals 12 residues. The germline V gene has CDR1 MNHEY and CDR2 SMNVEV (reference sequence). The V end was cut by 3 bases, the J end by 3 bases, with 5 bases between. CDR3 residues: CASSFIEETQYF. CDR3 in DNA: TGTGCCAGCAGTTTTATAGAAGAGACCCAGTACTTC.

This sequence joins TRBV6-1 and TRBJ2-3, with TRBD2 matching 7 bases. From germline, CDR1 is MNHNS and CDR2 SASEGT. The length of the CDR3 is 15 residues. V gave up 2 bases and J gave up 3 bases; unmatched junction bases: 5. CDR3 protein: CASSEPSGATDTQYF. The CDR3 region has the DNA TGTGCCAGCAGTGAACCCAGCGGGGCTACAGATACGCAGTATTTT.

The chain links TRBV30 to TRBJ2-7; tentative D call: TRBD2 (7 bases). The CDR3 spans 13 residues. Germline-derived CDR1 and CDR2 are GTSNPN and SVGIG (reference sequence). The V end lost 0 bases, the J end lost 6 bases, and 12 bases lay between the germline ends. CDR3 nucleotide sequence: TGTGCCTGGAGTGTACAAGGGGGGGGCGAGCAGTACTTC. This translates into CAWSVQGGGEQYF.

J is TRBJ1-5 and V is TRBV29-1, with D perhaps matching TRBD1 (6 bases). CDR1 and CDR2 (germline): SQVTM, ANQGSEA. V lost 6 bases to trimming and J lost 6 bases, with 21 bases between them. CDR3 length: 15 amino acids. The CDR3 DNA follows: TGCAGCGTACTCCTGAGGGGGGGGCTAGGTCAGCCCCAGCATTTT. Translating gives CSVLLRGGLGQPQHF. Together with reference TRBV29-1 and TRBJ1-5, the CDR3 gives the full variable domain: SAVISQKPSRDICQRGTSLTIQCQVDSQVTMMFWYRQQPGQSLTLIATANQGSEATYESGFVIDKFPISRPNLTFSTLTVSNMSPEDSSIYLCSVLLRGGLGQPQHFGDGTRLSIL.

CDR3 amino acids: CASSPTGIGGYTF. The CDR3 DNA follows: TGTGCCAGCAGTCCTACAGGGATCGGTGGCTACACCTTC. The chain recombines TRBV28 with TRBJ1-2, with D possibly matching TRBD1 (6 bases). Per germline, CDR1 MDHEN and CDR2 SYDVKM. Trimming stripped 5 bases from V and 7 bases from J, with 14 bases between. There are 13 residues in the CDR3.

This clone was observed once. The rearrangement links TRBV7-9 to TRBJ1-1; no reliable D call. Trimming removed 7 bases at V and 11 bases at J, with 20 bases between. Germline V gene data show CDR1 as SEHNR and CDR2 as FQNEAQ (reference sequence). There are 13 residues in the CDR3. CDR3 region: CASTYPGSAVAFF. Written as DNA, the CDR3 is TGTGCCAGCACTTACCCAGGATCCGCCGTGGCTTTCTTT.

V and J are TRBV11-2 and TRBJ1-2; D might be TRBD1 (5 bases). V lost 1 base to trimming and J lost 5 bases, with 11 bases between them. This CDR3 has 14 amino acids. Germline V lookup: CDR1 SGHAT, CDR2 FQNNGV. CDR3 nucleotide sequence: TGTGCCAGCAGCTTAGCCACTTCAGGGTATGGCTACACCTTC. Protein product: CASSLATSGYGYTF.

The CDR3, as DNA: TGTGCCAGCGCGAGAACAGGGGATCTCACAGATACGCAGTATTTT. It is translated as CASARTGDLTDTQYF. The chain uses TRBV6-1 and TRBJ2-3, with TRBD1 matching over 7 bases. This CDR3 spans 15 amino acids. Germline loops: CDR1 MNHNS, CDR2 SASEGT. J gave up 2 bases and V 8 bases, and 10 bases lay outside the gene matches.

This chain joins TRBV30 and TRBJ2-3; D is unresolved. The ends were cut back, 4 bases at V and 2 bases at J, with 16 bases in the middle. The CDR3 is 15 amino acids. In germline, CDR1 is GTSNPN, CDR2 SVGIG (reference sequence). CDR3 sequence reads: CAWTDPRSFTDTQYF. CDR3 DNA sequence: TGTGCCTGGACCGACCCTAGGAGCTTCACAGATACGCAGTATTTT.

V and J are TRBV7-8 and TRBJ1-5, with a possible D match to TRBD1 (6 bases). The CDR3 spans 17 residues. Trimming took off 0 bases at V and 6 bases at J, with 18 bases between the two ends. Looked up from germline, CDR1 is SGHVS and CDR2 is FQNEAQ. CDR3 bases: TGTGCCAGCAGCTTAGCGTCGGGGACAACCTTTGGTCAGCCCCAGCATTTT. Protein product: CASSLASGTTFGQPQHF. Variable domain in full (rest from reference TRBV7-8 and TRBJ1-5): GAGVSQSPRYKVAKRGQDVALRCDPISGHVSLFWYQQALGQGPEFLTYFQNEAQLDKSGLPSDRFFAERPEGSVSTLKIQRTQQEDSAVYLCASSLASGTTFGQPQHFGDGTRLSIL.

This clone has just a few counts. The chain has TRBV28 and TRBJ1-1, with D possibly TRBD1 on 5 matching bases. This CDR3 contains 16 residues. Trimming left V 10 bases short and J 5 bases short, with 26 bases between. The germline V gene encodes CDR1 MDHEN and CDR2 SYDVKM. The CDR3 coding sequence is TGTGCCACCACCCTCACCCCCTCGGGGGGAGGGACTGAAGCTTTCTTT. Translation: CATTLTPSGGGTEAFF.

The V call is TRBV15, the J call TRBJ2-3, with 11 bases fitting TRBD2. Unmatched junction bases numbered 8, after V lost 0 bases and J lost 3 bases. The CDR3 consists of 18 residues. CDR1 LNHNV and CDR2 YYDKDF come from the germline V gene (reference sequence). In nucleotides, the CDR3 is TGTGCCACCAGCAGAGATTTAGCGGGGGGGCCGGGGACAGATACGCAGTATTTT. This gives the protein CATSRDLAGGPGTDTQYF.

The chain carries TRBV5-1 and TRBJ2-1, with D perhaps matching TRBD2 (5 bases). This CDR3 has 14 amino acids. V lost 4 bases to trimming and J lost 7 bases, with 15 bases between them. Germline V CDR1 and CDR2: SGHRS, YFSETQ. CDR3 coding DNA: TGCGCCAGCAGCCCGAAACTAGTTGGGAATGAGCAGTTCTTC. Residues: CASSPKLVGNEQFF.

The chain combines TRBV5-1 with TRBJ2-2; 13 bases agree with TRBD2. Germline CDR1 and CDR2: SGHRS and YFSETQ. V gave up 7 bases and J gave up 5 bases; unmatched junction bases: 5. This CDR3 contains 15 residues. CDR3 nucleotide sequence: TGCGCCAGCCTACCGGGACTAGCGGGAACCGGGGAGCTGTTTTTT. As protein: CASLPGLAGTGELFF.

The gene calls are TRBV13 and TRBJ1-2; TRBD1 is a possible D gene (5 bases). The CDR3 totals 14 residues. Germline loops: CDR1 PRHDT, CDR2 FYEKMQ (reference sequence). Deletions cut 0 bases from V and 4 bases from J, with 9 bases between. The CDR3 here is CASSLGPGGYGYTF. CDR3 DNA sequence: TGTGCCAGCAGCTTAGGACCGGGGGGCTATGGCTACACCTTC. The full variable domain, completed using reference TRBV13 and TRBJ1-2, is AAGVIQSPRHLIKEKRETATLKCYPIPRHDTVYWYQQGPGQDPQFLISFYEKMQSDKGSIPDRFSAQQFSDYHSELNMSSLELGDSALYFCASSLGPGGYGYTFGSGTRLTVV.

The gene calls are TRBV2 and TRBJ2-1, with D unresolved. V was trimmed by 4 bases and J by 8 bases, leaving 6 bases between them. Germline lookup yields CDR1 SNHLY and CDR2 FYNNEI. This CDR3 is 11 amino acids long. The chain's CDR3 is CASSAVHEQFF. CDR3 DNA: TGTGCCAGCAGTGCAGTACATGAGCAGTTCTTC.